These 21 T cell receptor beta chains share one sample of origin, sequenced in a study of Tregs in tolerant kidney transplant recipients. Data came from immunoSEQ multiplex PCR; TCRdb stores just in-frame clones and leaves some out. The sample lists 70,000 to 95,000 clones, approximately 89% occurring once. The input for sequencing was Tregs from blood, taken before the transplant. All receptors come from a human donor who received a combined kidney and bone marrow transplant.

The J gene is TRBJ2-3, the V gene TRBV5-1; 12 positions match TRBD2. The CDR3 is made up of 17 amino acids. J was trimmed by 2 bases and V by 0 bases; bases with no gene match: 4. Germline V gene sequence: CDR1 SGHRS, CDR2 YFSETQ. As DNA, the CDR3 is TGCGCCAGCAGCTTGGGGACTAGCGGGACCCCCACAGATACGCAGTATTTT. Its translation: CASSLGTSGTPTDTQYF. Based on the CDR3 plus reference TRBV5-1 and TRBJ2-3, the full variable domain is KAGVTQTPRYLIKTRGQQVTLSCSPISGHRSVSWYQQTPGQGLQFLFEYFSETQRNKGNFPGRFSGRQFSNSRSEMNVSTLELGDSALYLCASSLGTSGTPTDTQYFGPGTRLTVL.

The CDR3 here is CASSPRTAISYEQYF. CDR3 sequence (DNA): TGTGCCAGCAGTCCCCGGACAGCAATTTCCTACGAGCAGTACTTC. The chain has TRBV28 and TRBJ2-7; D perhaps matches TRBD1 (6 bases). Germline V CDR1 and CDR2: MDHEN, SYDVKM. This CDR3 has 15 amino acids. V lost 5 bases and J 1 base, leaving 15 bases between the germline ends.

Comment on this clone: The junction and the germline gene differ at one end; a read error may be behind it. Additional DNA sequences in this sample encode the identical CDR3. The rearrangement links TRBV5-1 to TRBJ2-2, with 7 bases fitting TRBD2. Germline CDR1 and CDR2: SGHRS and YFSETQ. There are 16 residues in the CDR3. The DNA of the CDR3 is TGTGCCAGCAGCTTGGGATCGGCGGGAGTAACCGGGGAGCTGTTTTTT. Protein sequence: CASSLGSAGVTGELFF. The full variable domain, completed using reference TRBV5-1 and TRBJ2-2, is KAGVTQTPRYLIKTRGQQVTLSCSPISGHRSVSWYQQTPGQGLQFLFEYFSETQRNKGNFPGRFSGRQFSNSRSEMNVSTLELGDSALYLCASSLGSAGVTGELFFGEGSRLTVL.

The CDR3 is CAWNKIGTSGSMRELFF. In DNA form, the CDR3 reads TGTGCCTGGAACAAAATCGGGACTAGCGGGAGTATGAGGGAGCTGTTTTTT. This chain links TRBV30 with TRBJ2-2, with 14 bases fitting TRBD2. J gave up 9 bases and V 4 bases, and 13 bases lay outside the gene matches. Germline lookup yields CDR1 GTSNPN and CDR2 SVGIG (reference sequence). The CDR3 is 17 amino acids.

The chain links TRBV6-6 to TRBJ2-7, with 9 bases lining up with TRBD2. The CDR3 is 14 amino acids. Trimming at V came to 5 bases and at J to 2 bases, leaving 4 bases not matched to a gene. Germline values: CDR1 MNHNY, CDR2 SVGAGI (reference sequence). As DNA, the CDR3 is TGTGCCAGCAGTGCGTCTAGCGGGACCTACGAGCAGTACTTC. It is translated as CASSASSGTYEQYF.

This clone was detected once. The J gene is TRBJ2-1, the V gene TRBV5-1; D is possibly TRBD1 (6 bases). CDR3 length equals 14 residues. Trimming pared 2 bases from V and 6 bases from J, leaving 12 bases between. Looked up from germline, CDR1 is SGHRS and CDR2 is YFSETQ. CDR3 DNA: TGCGCCAGCAGCTTTTTGGGGGCTGGCAATGAGCAGTTCTTC. This translates into CASSFLGAGNEQFF.

The chain recombines TRBV10-3 with TRBJ1-2; TRBD1 matches 7 bases. Germline CDR1 is ENHRY and CDR2 is SYGVKD. The V segment lost 6 bases and the J segment 5 bases; nucleotides outside the gene matches: 9. This CDR3 region has 14 residues. DNA of the CDR3: TGTGCCATCAGCCCCGGGACAGATACTTATGGCTACACCTTC. Its protein product is CAISPGTDTYGYTF.

This sequence joins TRBV18 and TRBJ2-5; no clear D. In germline, CDR1 is KGHSH, CDR2 LQKENI. The V end lost 5 bases, the J end lost 3 bases, and 10 bases lay between the germline ends. This CDR3 region has 13 residues. CDR3 in DNA: TGTGCCAGCTCAAGGTCGGAGAAAGAGACCCAGTACTTC. Amino acid sequence: CASSRSEKETQYF.

The V gene is TRBV30, the J gene TRBJ2-1; D tentatively reads TRBD1 or TRBD2 (5 bases each). V shed 0 bases and J shed 10 bases, with 13 bases lying between them. Germline CDR1 GTSNPN, CDR2 SVGIG (reference sequence). CDR3 length: 13 amino acids. The DNA of the CDR3 is TGTGCCTGGAGTGTAGGTGGTTGGGGGGAGCAGTTCTTC. Translation gives CAWSVGGWGEQFF.

V usage is TRBV7-2 and J usage is TRBJ1-3; 9 bases map to TRBD1. J was trimmed by 3 bases and V by 2 bases; bases with no gene match: 2. The CDR3 covers 15 residues. Germline-derived CDR1 and CDR2 are SGHTA and FQGNSA. The CDR3 DNA follows: TGTGCCAGCAGCTTACGGGGACAGGGTGGAAACACCATATATTTT. This encodes CASSLRGQGGNTIYF. The full variable domain, completed using reference TRBV7-2 and TRBJ1-3, is GAGVSQSPSNKVTEKGKDVELRCDPISGHTALYWYRQSLGQGLEFLIYFQGNSAPDKSGLPSDRFSAERTGGSVSTLTIQRTQQEDSAVYLCASSLRGQGGNTIYFGEGSWLTVV.

The rearrangement joins TRBV5-6 to TRBJ1-1; 9 bases map to TRBD1. There are 15 residues in the CDR3. Germline values: CDR1 SGHDT, CDR2 YYEEEE. J lost 0 bases, V lost 0 bases, and 0 bases had no gene match. The CDR3 DNA is TGTGCCAGCAGCTTGGGGGACAGGGTGAACACTGAAGCTTTCTTT. This codes for CASSLGDRVNTEAFF.

The chain has TRBV7-3 and TRBJ2-2; TRBD2 matches at 13 bases. Trimming at V came to 4 bases and at J to 8 bases, leaving 7 bases not matched to a gene. This CDR3 is 16 amino acids long. CDR1 and CDR2 (germline): SGHTA, FQGTGA. CDR3 DNA sequence: TGTGCCAGCAGCTCTGGACTAGCGGGAGATGTAGGGGAGCTGTTTTTT. This encodes CASSSGLAGDVGELFF.

This chain connects TRBV13 to TRBJ2-7; D remains ambiguous. The V end was cut by 2 bases, the J end by 0 bases, with 8 bases between. Germline V gene data show CDR1 as PRHDT and CDR2 as FYEKMQ (reference sequence). The CDR3 loop spans 14 amino acids. In DNA, the CDR3 is TGTGCCAGCAGCTTACGACGGAACTCCTACGAGCAGTACTTC. This codes for CASSLRRNSYEQYF.

The chain couples TRBV28 to TRBJ2-7; D is unclear. Per germline, CDR1 MDHEN and CDR2 SYDVKM. CDR3 length: 12 residues. Between the trimmed V and J ends, which lost 10 bases and 3 bases, there was a span of 13 bases. The DNA for the CDR3 is TGTGCCACCCGGCGAGTAGGCTACGAGCAGTACTTC. Translated, it gives CATRRVGYEQYF.

The chain uses TRBV29-1 and TRBJ2-1; D ambiguous. Per germline, CDR1 SQVTM and CDR2 ANQGSEA. Trimming cost V 4 bases and J 10 bases, with 8 bases left between them. The CDR3 is 10 amino acids. The CDR3 loop reads CSVGEREQFF. The CDR3 region has the DNA TGCAGCGTTGGAGAGAGAGAGCAGTTCTTC.

The chain uses TRBV5-4 and TRBJ2-6; maybe TRBD2 (6 bases). The germline gives CDR1 SGHNT, CDR2 YYREEE (reference sequence). The CDR3 contains 16 residues. The V and J ends lost 5 bases and 0 bases respectively, with 12 bases between them. The CDR3 DNA sequence: TGTGCCAGCAGACTGGGGGGTGGCTCTGGGGCCAACGTCCTGACTTTC. This translates into CASRLGGGSGANVLTF.

This chain uses TRBV5-6 with TRBJ1-1, with D possibly TRBD1 on 6 matching bases. The germline V gene encodes CDR1 SGHDT and CDR2 YYEEEE. V was pared by 4 bases and J by 0 bases, with 16 bases between. This CDR3 contains 16 residues. The chain's CDR3 is CASSQGPDFMNTEAFF. CDR3 in DNA: TGTGCCAGCAGCCAGGGGCCGGACTTTATGAACACTGAAGCTTTCTTT.

This chain uses TRBV5-5 with TRBJ1-2, with D unclear. The CDR3 runs to 14 residues. V lost 3 bases to trimming and J lost 5 bases, with 14 bases between them. Germline lookup yields CDR1 SGHKS and CDR2 YYEKEE (reference sequence). The CDR3 coding sequence is TGTGCCAGCAGCTCTCCCCAGGACCGGTATGGCTACACCTTC. This codes for CASSSPQDRYGYTF.

Only one count was recorded for this clone. CDR3 sequence (DNA): TGTGCCAGCAGCTTAGCGCCTGTAGTCGGGGTCCCCTTACCCTACGAGCAGTACTTC. It translates to CASSLAPVVGVPLPYEQYF. The chain joins TRBV7-9 to TRBJ2-7; perhaps TRBD2 as D (5 bases). The length of the CDR3 is 19 residues. V lost 0 bases and J lost 2, with 23 bases in between. In germline, CDR1 is SEHNR, CDR2 FQNEAQ (reference sequence).

This chain links TRBV28 with TRBJ2-7; 11 bases align to TRBD2. V lost 6 bases to trimming and J lost 3 bases; unmatched junction nucleotides: 4. Germline V gene data show CDR1 as MDHEN and CDR2 as SYDVKM. CDR3 length: 14 amino acids. For the CDR3, the DNA is TGTGCCAGCAGACGGCTAGCGGGAGGCTACGAGCAGTACTTC. It is translated as CASRRLAGGYEQYF.

The V gene is TRBV2, the J gene TRBJ2-7; 7 nucleotides line up with TRBD1. Germline-derived CDR1 and CDR2 are SNHLY and FYNNEI. CDR3 size: 13 residues. The J segment lost 7 bases and the V segment lost 6 bases, leaving 9 bases of the junction unmatched. The CDR3: CASSPRDSVEQYF. The CDR3 region has the DNA TGTGCCAGCAGCCCCCGGGACAGCGTGGAGCAGTACTTC.